These 23 T cell receptor beta chains were sequenced from one sample in a study of shared clonotypes between healthy human individuals. Repertoires were generated with immunoSEQ multiplex PCR, while TCRdb's copy carries only in-frame clones and drops some. The sample records roughly 300,000 clones, over 75% being singletons. Sequenced material: memory CD8+ T cells sorted from blood. The subset was: CD45RO+ cells pooled with CCR7-negative TemRA cells. The receptor source for this set is a man younger than 35 in good health.

The chain uses TRBV18 and TRBJ2-1; 7 bases fit TRBD1. CDR3 length: 17 residues. Germline trimming cut 0 bases from V and 0 bases from J; bases unmatched to any gene: 5. Germline CDR1 is KGHSH and CDR2 is LQKENI. Here the CDR3 reads CASSPPSWDSSYNEQFF. CDR3 coding DNA: TGTGCCAGCTCACCACCGTCTTGGGACAGCTCCTACAATGAGCAGTTCTTC.

This chain joins TRBV5-1 and TRBJ2-6; D remains unclear. V lost 1 base and J 6 bases, leaving 11 bases between the germline ends. Germline lookup yields CDR1 SGHRS and CDR2 YFSETQ. This CDR3 is 15 amino acids long. The CDR3 DNA is TGCGCCAGCAGCTTGTTCCCGGATCAGGCCAACGTCCTGACTTTC. Amino acid sequence: CASSLFPDQANVLTF.

The chain recombines TRBV2 with TRBJ2-7; 12 bases are a match to TRBD2. The CDR3 is made up of 14 amino acids. Germline CDR1 and CDR2: SNHLY and FYNNEI. V dropped 6 bases and J dropped 7; count of bases not matched to a gene: 7. CDR3 residues: CASRETSGSGEQYF. CDR3 sequence (DNA): TGTGCCAGCAGAGAGACTAGCGGGAGTGGAGAGCAGTACTTC. Full variable domain (rest looked up from reference TRBV2 and TRBJ2-7): EPEVTQTPSHQVTQMGQEVILRCVPISNHLYFYWYRQILGQKVEFLVSFYNNEISEKSEIFDDQFSVERPDGSNFTLKIRSTKLEDSAMYFCASRETSGSGEQYFGPGTRLTVT.

The CDR3 region has the DNA TGCGCCAGCAGTGGATCGACTAGCGGACTCTACAATGAGCAGTTCTTC. Its translation: CASSGSTSGLYNEQFF. The chain joins TRBV10-1 to TRBJ2-1; 9 bases match TRBD2. V dropped 4 bases and J dropped 3; count of bases not matched to a gene: 7. CDR1 WNHNN and CDR2 SYGVQD come from the germline V gene (reference sequence). CDR3 length: 16 amino acids.

The CDR3 reads CASSPDDRVGTLLDYGYTF. The CDR3, as DNA: TGTGCCAGCAGCCCCGATGACCGTGTAGGGACCCTCCTCGACTATGGCTACACCTTC. This sequence joins TRBV5-4 and TRBJ1-2; D is perhaps TRBD1 (5 bases). V shed 4 bases and J shed 3 bases, with 28 bases lying between them. The germline V gene encodes CDR1 SGHNT and CDR2 YYREEE (reference sequence). The CDR3 is made up of 19 amino acids.

This chain uses TRBV7-9 with TRBJ2-7; D is unresolved. CDR1 is SEHNR and CDR2 is FQNEAQ in the germline V gene (reference sequence). The CDR3 extends over 13 amino acids. The ends were cut back, 4 bases at V and 0 bases at J, with 7 bases in the middle. The CDR3 loop is CASSSRTSYEQYF. CDR3 coding DNA: TGTGCCAGCAGCTCCCGGACCTCCTACGAGCAGTACTTC.

This clone has just a few counts. This rearrangement joins TRBV25-1 to TRBJ2-7, with TRBD1 identical over 9 bases. The CDR3 extends over 14 amino acids. Germline CDR1 is MGHDK and CDR2 is SYGVNS. The ends lost 10 bases at V and 0 bases at J; junction bases unmatched: 7. Here the CDR3 reads CATPGTGPSYEQYF. CDR3 DNA sequence: TGTGCCACCCCCGGGACAGGGCCCTCCTACGAGCAGTACTTC.

The chain joins TRBV28 to TRBJ2-7, with D perhaps matching TRBD1 (6 bases). This CDR3 region has 16 residues. The germline gives CDR1 MDHEN, CDR2 SYDVKM. The ends were cut back, 7 bases at V and 0 bases at J, with 19 bases in the middle. CDR3 region: CASTTPRDILSYEQYF. DNA for the CDR3: TGTGCCAGCACCACTCCAAGGGACATCCTCTCCTACGAGCAGTACTTC.

The genes are TRBV6-5 and TRBJ1-1; D uncertain. The V end was cut by 0 bases, the J end by 5 bases, with 4 bases between. Germline CDR1 and CDR2: MNHEY and SVGAGI. This CDR3 has 12 amino acids. The CDR3 region has the DNA TGTGCCAGCAGTTACTCTCTAACTGAAGCTTTCTTT. The encoded protein is CASSYSLTEAFF.

Worth noting for this clone: The sample carries other DNA sequences with the same CDR3. V gene TRBV27 combines with J gene TRBJ1-1; D gene unclear. Trimming stripped 2 bases from V and 0 bases from J, with 4 bases between. Germline loops: CDR1 MNHEY, CDR2 SMNVEV (reference sequence). CDR3 length equals 13 residues. The CDR3 DNA reads as TGTGCCAGCAGTTTAAGTATGAACACTGAAGCTTTCTTT. Its protein product is CASSLSMNTEAFF.

This clone was counted a few times. V usage is TRBV5-1 and J usage is TRBJ2-7; D is perhaps TRBD2 (5 bases). The CDR3 spans 14 residues. The germline V gene has CDR1 SGHRS and CDR2 YFSETQ. V was pared by 0 bases and J by 6 bases, with 13 bases between. In nucleotides, the CDR3 is TGCGCCAGCAGCTTGGAGGGATACGGGGTCGAGCAGTACTTC. It encodes CASSLEGYGVEQYF.

The sample holds a few counts of this clone. This CDR3 is also generated by other DNA sequences in the sample. The gene calls are TRBV5-8 and TRBJ2-7; 7 bases map to TRBD1. The CDR3 covers 14 residues. With V trimmed by 0 bases and J by 0 bases, 0 bases remained unmatched. The germline gives CDR1 SGHTS, CDR2 YDEGEE. Here the CDR3 reads CASSLGDSSYEQYF. The CDR3 DNA follows: TGTGCCAGCAGCTTGGGGGACAGCTCCTACGAGCAGTACTTC.

The chain links TRBV28 to TRBJ2-1, with 10 bases matching TRBD2. Germline assignment: CDR1 MDHEN and CDR2 SYDVKM. V shed 10 bases, J shed 5 bases, and the junction held 8 bases outside the gene matches. This CDR3 comprises 14 residues. The CDR3 is CATSGTSANNEQFF. The CDR3 DNA sequence: TGTGCCACCTCCGGGACTAGCGCAAACAATGAGCAGTTCTTC.

This sequence joins TRBV10-3 and TRBJ1-2, with D uncertain. Germline V lookup: CDR1 ENHRY, CDR2 SYGVKD. The V end lost 0 bases, the J end lost 3 bases, and 8 bases lay between the germline ends. This CDR3 contains 14 residues. The CDR3 nucleotides are TGTGCCATCAGTGAGTCGACTCAGCACTATGGCTACACCTTC. Protein sequence: CAISESTQHYGYTF.

This sequence joins TRBV7-8 and TRBJ2-5, with TRBD2 as a possible D gene (5 bases). V was cut by 5 bases and J by 2 bases, with 18 bases left in between. Germline CDR1 reads SGHVS; CDR2 reads FQNEAQ. The CDR3 covers 16 residues. CDR3 sequence (DNA): TGTGCCAGCAGCCCTACTTTGTGGGAGACTCAAGAGACCCAGTACTTC. Amino acid sequence: CASSPTLWETQETQYF. Variable domain in full (rest from reference TRBV7-8 and TRBJ2-5): GAGVSQSPRYKVAKRGQDVALRCDPISGHVSLFWYQQALGQGPEFLTYFQNEAQLDKSGLPSDRFFAERPEGSVSTLKIQRTQQEDSAVYLCASSPTLWETQETQYFGPGTRLLVL.

This clone showed up just once. This chain connects TRBV4-1 to TRBJ2-7; tentative D call: TRBD1 (6 bases). This CDR3 spans 17 amino acids. Germline assignment: CDR1 MGHRA and CDR2 YSYEKL. Trimming cost V 3 bases and J 4 bases, with 22 bases left between them. CDR3 coding DNA: TGCGCCAGCAGCCATATAACCCGGGGACACGCGTGGTACGAGCAGTACTTC. Protein product: CASSHITRGHAWYEQYF.

J is TRBJ2-5 and V is TRBV4-1, with TRBD1 matching over 7 bases. V lost 2 bases and J lost 4; bases outside the gene matches: 10. The CDR3 loop spans 16 amino acids. Germline V gene sequence: CDR1 MGHRA, CDR2 YSYEKL. The CDR3: CASSQSDRAEIETQYF. The CDR3 coding sequence is TGCGCCAGCAGCCAAAGCGACAGGGCGGAGATAGAGACCCAGTACTTC.

To note about this clone: The same CDR3 can be traced to other DNA sequences in this sample. The chain carries TRBV11-2 and TRBJ2-2; D uncertain. The CDR3 has 13 amino acids. Trimming stripped 1 base from V and 5 bases from J, with 5 bases between. CDR1 is SGHAT, CDR2 FQNNGV, per germline. CDR3 residues: CASSLAPTGELFF. In DNA, the CDR3 is TGTGCCAGCAGCTTAGCGCCGACCGGGGAGCTGTTTTTT.

The chain uses TRBV7-9 and TRBJ1-4, with D possibly being TRBD1 (6 bases). The CDR3 covers 13 residues. Trimming left V 1 base short and J 11 bases short, with 11 bases between. Germline assignment: CDR1 SEHNR and CDR2 FQNEAQ (reference sequence). The CDR3 reads CASSLGGPPKLFF. In nucleotides, the CDR3 is TGTGCCAGCAGCTTAGGGGGGCCTCCGAAACTGTTTTTT.

This clone was seen once. The chain employs TRBV5-6 and TRBJ2-1; tentatively, D is TRBD2 (6 bases). The CDR3 totals 15 residues. The germline V gene encodes CDR1 SGHDT and CDR2 YYEEEE. V dropped 3 bases and J dropped 3 bases, with 13 bases sitting between them. This chain's CDR3 is CASSSTGGDYNEQFF. CDR3 nucleotide sequence: TGTGCCAGCAGCTCAACCGGAGGGGACTACAATGAGCAGTTCTTC.

The chain's CDR3 is CAIRWDRDNYGYTF. CDR3 in DNA: TGTGCCATCAGATGGGACAGGGATAACTATGGCTACACCTTC. The rearrangement uses TRBV10-3 and TRBJ1-2; TRBD1 agrees at 9 bases. The CDR3 is made up of 14 amino acids. Germline V lookup: CDR1 ENHRY, CDR2 SYGVKD. After removal of 6 bases from V and 1 base from J, the junction contained 3 bases not matched to a gene.

The rearrangement joins TRBV27 to TRBJ1-2, with TRBD1 identical over 8 bases. This CDR3 comprises 13 residues. Germline lookup yields CDR1 MNHEY and CDR2 SMNVEV (reference sequence). V was clipped by 4 bases and J by 4 bases; unmatched bases: 2. CDR3 sequence reads: CASSSTGAYGYTF. The CDR3 bases are TGTGCCAGCAGTTCGACAGGGGCCTATGGCTACACCTTC.

The chain has TRBV13 and TRBJ1-2; no definite D call. This CDR3 comprises 13 residues. Trimming cost V 3 bases and J 7 bases, with 12 bases left between them. Germline V gives CDR1 PRHDT, CDR2 FYEKMQ (reference sequence). CDR3: CASSFIQRVGYTF. CDR3 nucleotides: TGTGCCAGCAGCTTCATCCAAAGGGTTGGCTACACCTTC.